The clone carrying this T cell receptor (beta chain) has only one observation. No antigen is known for it. They ran version v3.0 of the immunoSEQ assay at survey level. Only in-frame clones appear in the TCRdb table, and some are missing; sequencing was by immunoSEQ multiplex PCR. This table has 11,000 to 15,000 clones, 70% to 90% appearing once. The data belong to a study of long-term antiretroviral therapy in people with HIV. Study-level background: The earliest samples predate the 2015 immediate-ART recommendation by about a decade. Study-wide results and limits: Therapy changes, viral resistance and ART adherence were not documented in the available data. Relative to control repertoires, HIV repertoires exhibited narrower CDR3 length ranges. ART was followed by higher diversity that remained below transplant donor controls.

Trimming pared 5 bases from V and 7 bases from J, leaving 11 bases between. Germline lookup yields CDR1 GTSNPN and CDR2 SVGIG (reference sequence). This CDR3 contains 12 residues. This chain connects TRBV30 to TRBJ2-2; D remains unclear. The sequencing used unsorted PBMCs, collected 6.2 years after starting antiretroviral therapy. The receptor comes from a man in his forties with HIV. CDR3 sequence reads: CAWDPDGGELFF. The CDR3 DNA sequence: TGTGCCTGGGACCCCGATGGCGGGGAGCTGTTTTTT.